The T cell receptor (beta chain) under discussion was sequenced for a study of T-cell memory formation after mild COVID-19. This clonotype was recorded many times. Antigen unknown. The study's findings and limits: CD4+ clones that contracted lay mainly in CM and EM; CD8+ ones lay in EMRA. Later expanders leaned toward CD4+, whereas clones contracting from day 15 to 85 were balanced CD4/CD8. Several responding clones turned up in pre-infection memory, indicating that cross-reactive memory may have taken part.

Using its own MiXCR run on the 5' RACE reads, TCRdb lists one record per CDR3 protein. The sample records about 450,000 distinct CDR3 sequences, 20% to 30% being singletons. This CDR3 has 16 amino acids. Trimming removed 1 base from V and 6 bases from J; junction bases left unmatched: 8. The germline V gene has CDR1 SGHRS and CDR2 YFSETQ. This receptor was obtained from an adult woman who had mild COVID-19 (a few samples of this study predate the infection). Cell type and time point are not known. The specimen sequenced was PBMCs or a T cell subset sorted from them (not recorded which). The chain joins TRBV5-1 to TRBJ2-3, with TRBD2 identical over 10 bases. CDR3 amino acids: CASSLMASGSWDTQYF. The CDR3 nucleotides read TGCGCCAGCAGCTTGATGGCTAGCGGGAGTTGGGATACGCAGTATTTT.